This paragraph covers one TCR beta chain sequence. Its target is not known. This entry is derived from a study of regulatory T cells in long-lasting Graves disease. Study results and limitations: Small sample size may have lowered accuracy.

CDR3 regions were amplified by Arm-PCR using iRepertoire HTBI primers to build TCR beta libraries. A single record per CDR3 protein comes from TCRdb applying MiXCR to the multiplex PCR reads. The sample holds about 660,000 distinct CDR3 sequences; roughly 30% are singletons and the top ten take roughly 46%. Germline loops: CDR1 SEHNR, CDR2 FQNEAQ (reference sequence). V dropped 2 bases and J dropped 5 bases, with 4 bases sitting between them. The CDR3 spans 11 residues. Time point defined: persistent/refractory GD, antithyroid drugs over 5 years with positive TRAb. PBMCs were the source of the RNA used for TCR sequencing. American Thyroid Association guidelines were used to diagnose Graves' disease. Patients came from an endocrinology department in Xi'an, China.

This specimen consisted of peripheral blood mononuclear cells (PBMCs), obtained when the disease was refractory, from a patient treated with antithyroid drugs. V gene TRBV7-9 combines with J gene TRBJ2-7, with D uncertain. The receptor was derived from a female donor with Graves disease. CDR3 in amino acids: CASSLNHEQYF. The CDR3 DNA is TGTGCCAGCAGCTTAAACCACGAGCAGTACTTC.